One sample yielded the 19 T cell receptor beta chains listed below, sequenced in a study of CXCR3-negative and CXCR3-positive naive CD8 T cells. Notes on the study in general: The TRB CDR3s that CXCR3-positive naive cells carried were more hydrophobic than those of CXCR3-negative naive cells.

5' RACE with UMI labels generated the TRB cDNA libraries. TCRdb re-analyzed the 5' RACE reads; it lists each CDR3 protein once, without DNA. The table lists about 150,000 distinct CDR3 sequences, with about 0.44% in the top ten. For these receptors, no antigen is known. Sequenced: naive CXCR3+ CD8+ T cells from blood. The sample's subset: CD45RO-CCR7+CD27+CD95- naive CD8+ T cells expressing CXCR3 (TNR3+). These receptors were taken from a human donor in good health. Some clones in this sample may be carry-over from other donors' samples.

The chain combines TRBV7-8 with TRBJ2-1; TCRdb's assignment of TRBD2 cannot be checked, as there is no DNA. Germline CDR1 and CDR2: SGHVS and FQNEAQ. The CDR3 is 16 residues long. CDR3 sequence reads: CASSLEREGSYNEQFF.

The CDR3 is CATSEATEDTQYF. This chain uses TRBV24-1 with TRBJ2-3. The CDR3 totals 13 residues. Germline V CDR1 and CDR2: KGHDR, SFDVKD.

The chain links TRBV6-5 to TRBJ2-3. The CDR3 contains 12 residues. Germline CDR1 reads MNHEY; CDR2 reads SVGAGI. CDR3: CASSSEGDTQYF.

V and J are TRBV5-1 and TRBJ1-1. The CDR3 is 14 amino acids. Germline CDR1 and CDR2: SGHRS and YFSETQ. CDR3 region: CASSLQQLNTEAFF.

J is TRBJ2-1 and V is TRBV29-1. The CDR3 runs to 15 residues. Germline V gene lookup returns CDR1 SQVTM and CDR2 ANQGSEA. The CDR3 loop reads CSVEEAGRAYNEQFF.

This chain joins TRBV29-1 and TRBJ2-1; TCRdb indicates TRBD2, and absent DNA this call remains unverified. CDR1 SQVTM and CDR2 ANQGSEA come from the germline V gene. The length of the CDR3 is 13 residues. CDR3 sequence reads: CSVLREGGYEQFF.

V gene TRBV29-1 combines with J gene TRBJ2-3; the D call of TRBD2 rests on TCRdb alone, since no DNA is present to check it. The CDR3 contains 17 residues. Germline lookup yields CDR1 SQVTM and CDR2 ANQGSEA. The CDR3 is CSVEELASGRFTDTQYF.

The chain joins TRBV12-3 or TRBV12-4 to TRBJ2-7; lacking DNA, the TRBD1 call made by TCRdb goes unchecked. The CDR3 extends over 13 amino acids. The CDR3 spells CASSFGAGYEQYF.

The chain is built from TRBV28 and TRBJ1-5; TCRdb calls TRBD1, which cannot be checked without DNA. CDR3 length: 14 amino acids. Germline V CDR1 and CDR2: MDHEN, SYDVKM. CDR3 region: CASSLGQGNQPQHF.

The chain couples TRBV28 to TRBJ2-5; with no DNA, the TCRdb D assignment of TRBD1 cannot be verified. CDR3 size: 16 residues. Germline CDR1 MDHEN, CDR2 SYDVKM. This chain's CDR3 is CASSSTTGSEEETQYF.

The V and J genes are TRBV28 and TRBJ1-2; the TCRdb D gene call, TRBD1, has no DNA to confirm it. CDR3 length equals 14 residues. CDR1 is MDHEN and CDR2 is SYDVKM in the germline V gene. This chain's CDR3 is CASSYQGGNYGYTF.

The chain uses TRBV20-1 and TRBJ1-1. CDR1 and CDR2 (germline): DFQATT, SNEGSKA (reference sequence). The CDR3 extends over 14 amino acids. CDR3: CSALSTAMNTEAFF.

The chain combines TRBV12-3 or TRBV12-4 with TRBJ2-1; TCRdb reports TRBD2, a call that lacks DNA to check it against. The CDR3 runs to 14 residues. The CDR3: CASSPRTAYNEQFF.

The chain recombines TRBV7-2 with TRBJ2-5; TCRdb picks TRBD2, but there is no DNA to check that call. The germline gives CDR1 SGHTA, CDR2 FQGNSA. The length of the CDR3 is 15 residues. The CDR3 reads CASSEPQEFRETQYF.

This sequence joins TRBV14 and TRBJ2-3. CDR1 SGHDN and CDR2 FVKESK come from the germline V gene. This CDR3 comprises 13 residues. The CDR3 loop reads CASSVYSGDTQYF.

V and J are TRBV7-9 and TRBJ2-7. Germline CDR1 and CDR2: SEHNR and FQNEAQ (reference sequence). CDR3 length: 16 residues. The CDR3 sequence: CASSLAAGLFSTEQYF.

The chain couples TRBV20-1 to TRBJ2-1; there is no DNA to check the TCRdb D call of TRBD2. In germline, CDR1 is DFQATT, CDR2 SNEGSKA (reference sequence). CDR3 size: 14 residues. CDR3: CSAPAGFTYNEQFF.

The CDR3 protein is CASSSQQGAWNEKLFF. The V gene is TRBV28, the J gene TRBJ1-4; there is no DNA to check the TCRdb D call of TRBD1. The CDR3 totals 16 residues. CDR1 and CDR2 from the germline V gene are MDHEN and SYDVKM.

This sequence joins TRBV13 and TRBJ2-7; the D call of TRBD1 rests on TCRdb alone, since no DNA is present to check it. The germline CDR1 and CDR2 sequences are PRHDT and FYEKMQ (reference sequence). The CDR3 runs 16 residues. The CDR3 protein is CASSSGGDPGVYEQYF.